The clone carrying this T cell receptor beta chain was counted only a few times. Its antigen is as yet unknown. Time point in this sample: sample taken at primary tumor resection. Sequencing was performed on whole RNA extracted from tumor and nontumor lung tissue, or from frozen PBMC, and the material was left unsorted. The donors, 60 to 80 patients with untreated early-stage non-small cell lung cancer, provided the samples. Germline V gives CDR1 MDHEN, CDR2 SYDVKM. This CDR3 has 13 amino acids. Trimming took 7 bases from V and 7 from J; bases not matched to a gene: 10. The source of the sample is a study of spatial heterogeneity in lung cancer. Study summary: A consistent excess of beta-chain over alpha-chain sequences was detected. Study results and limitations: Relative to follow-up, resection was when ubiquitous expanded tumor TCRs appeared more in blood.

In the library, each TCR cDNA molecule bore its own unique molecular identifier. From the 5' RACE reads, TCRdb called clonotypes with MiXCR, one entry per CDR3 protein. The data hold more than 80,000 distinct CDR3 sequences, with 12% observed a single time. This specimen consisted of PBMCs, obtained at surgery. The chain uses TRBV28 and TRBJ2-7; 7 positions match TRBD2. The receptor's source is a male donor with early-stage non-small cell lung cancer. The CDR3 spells CASNPSGAGEQYF. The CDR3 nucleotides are TGTGCCAGCAACCCCAGCGGGGCCGGGGAGCAGTACTTC.